Included here is one TCR beta chain sequence, with context. cDNA serving as the sequencing template came from extracted, reverse transcribed RNA. The protocol was immunoSEQ multiplex PCR, while the TCRdb copy is restricted to in-frame clones and leaves out a portion. This sample yields some 200,000 clones, of which 55% to 70% are seen a single time; 3% to 3.5% belongs to the top ten. These data come from a study of CD8+ T cells in alopecia areata. Study summary: Once tofacitinib had been taken for 6 to 18 months, 6 months off drug followed.

Treatment described: oral pan-JAK inhibitor, 5-10 mg twice daily. The V gene end was trimmed by 6 bases and the J gene end by 8 bases; junction bases not matched to a gene: 6. CDR3 length: 12 residues. From germline, CDR1 is MNHNY and CDR2 SVGAGI (reference sequence). The chain employs TRBV6-6 and TRBJ1-2; 7 positions agree with TRBD1. Sequenced here: CD4+ T cells sorted from blood, sampled at week 4, from a patient treated with tofacitinib. This receptor was identified in a human donor with alopecia areata. The CDR3, as DNA: TGTGCCAGCAGCCCGACAGGGTGGGGCTACACCTTC. It translates to CASSPTGWGYTF.